The 29 T cell receptor beta chains presented below share a single source sample, sequenced in a study of radiation and T cells in renal cell carcinoma. This sample's time point: blood 2 weeks post-SBRT. Sample treatment: 15 Gy SBRT to primary tumor, nephrectomy 4 weeks later. The assay was immunoSEQ multiplex PCR, and TCRdb's table has in-frame clones only and misses some. The sample holds about 150,000 clones; roughly 90% are singletons and the top ten take over 10%. Sample: blood, taken from a patient whose treatment included radiotherapy and nephrectomy. Source of these receptors: a woman aged 45-59 years with renal cell carcinoma.

This clone has more than one count but fewer than ten. This chain joins TRBV2 and TRBJ1-1; D unresolved. The CDR3 contains 11 residues. Trimming shortened V by 6 bases and J by 6 bases, and 8 bases separated the two germline ends. CDR1 and CDR2 (germline): SNHLY, FYNNEI. Written as DNA, the CDR3 is TGTGCCAGCAGGGTGTTTCCTGAAGCTTTCTTT. Its protein is CASRVFPEAFF. Based on the CDR3 plus reference TRBV2 and TRBJ1-1, the full variable domain is EPEVTQTPSHQVTQMGQEVILRCVPISNHLYFYWYRQILGQKVEFLVSFYNNEISEKSEIFDDQFSVERPDGSNFTLKIRSTKLEDSAMYFCASRVFPEAFFGQGTRLTVV.

The chain has TRBV6-4 and TRBJ2-3; 8 bases are shared with TRBD2. Germline CDR1 and CDR2: MRHNA and SNTAGT. Losses at the gene ends were 4 bases for V and 1 base for J; bases not matched to a gene: 4. This CDR3 contains 15 residues. The CDR3 loop is CASSGGAGGTDTQYF. The CDR3 DNA reads as TGTGCCAGCAGTGGTGGAGCGGGGGGCACAGATACGCAGTATTTT.

This sequence joins TRBV7-2 and TRBJ1-5, with D hard to call. Looked up from germline, CDR1 is SGHTA and CDR2 is FQGNSA. The CDR3 spans 13 residues. Between the trimmed V and J ends, which lost 1 base and 9 bases, there was a span of 10 bases. The DNA for the CDR3 is TGTGCCAGCAGCTTAGGTGGCAGACCGCCCCAGCATTTT. It codes for CASSLGGRPPQHF.

This rearrangement joins TRBV19 to TRBJ2-2; D uncertain. Trimming shortened V by 4 bases and J by 6 bases, and 15 bases separated the two germline ends. Germline CDR1 reads LNHDA; CDR2 reads SQIVND (reference sequence). This CDR3 spans 15 amino acids. CDR3 sequence (DNA): TGTGCCAGTAGTACCAACACCGGAATCGCCGGGGAGCTGTTTTTT. Its translation is CASSTNTGIAGELFF.

The J gene is TRBJ1-5, the V gene TRBV10-3; possibly TRBD1 for D (6 bases). The CDR3 spans 20 residues. Germline V gene lookup returns CDR1 ENHRY and CDR2 SYGVKD. V lost 2 bases and J 0 bases, leaving 23 bases between the germline ends. The CDR3 nucleotides read TGTGCCATCAGTGAGCGGCAGGAACAGGGCCTACTTTATAGCAATCAGCCCCAGCATTTT. Amino acids: CAISERQEQGLLYSNQPQHF.

The V and J genes are TRBV7-9 and TRBJ2-7; unclear D gene. The V and J ends lost 5 bases and 0 bases respectively, with 8 bases between them. Per germline, CDR1 SEHNR and CDR2 FQNEAQ (reference sequence). CDR3 length: 13 amino acids. DNA for the CDR3: TGTGCCAGCAGCCGCAGGAGCTCCTACGAGCAGTACTTC. Translated, it gives CASSRRSSYEQYF.

This clone was seen a single time. This sequence joins TRBV9 and TRBJ1-3; no clear D. V lost 7 bases to trimming and J lost 3 bases, with 17 bases between them. This CDR3 has 15 residues. CDR1 and CDR2 from the germline V gene are SGDLS and YYNGEE. The CDR3 reads CASGELPGGGNTIYF. Written as DNA, the CDR3 is TGTGCCAGCGGGGAACTCCCCGGAGGTGGAAACACCATATATTTT.

This chain connects TRBV5-6 to TRBJ1-1; D remains unclear. The germline gives CDR1 SGHDT, CDR2 YYEEEE. V dropped 0 bases and J dropped 0 bases, with 6 bases sitting between them. The CDR3 totals 14 residues. CDR3 protein: CASSLEDLNTEAFF. CDR3 nucleotides: TGTGCCAGCAGCTTGGAAGACTTGAACACTGAAGCTTTCTTT.

The chain combines TRBV11-3 with TRBJ1-1; tentative D call: TRBD1 (5 bases). Trimming removed 0 bases from V and 4 bases from J, with 6 bases in between. The CDR3 is 13 residues long. CDR1 is SGHNT, CDR2 YENEEA, per germline. In DNA form, the CDR3 reads TGTGCCAGCAGCTTAGAGGGGCCCACTGAAGCTTTCTTT. Translation: CASSLEGPTEAFF.

The genes are TRBV4-1 and TRBJ2-7; the D gene is possibly TRBD1 (6 bases). Germline-derived CDR1 and CDR2 are MGHRA and YSYEKL. CDR3 length: 16 residues. V was trimmed by 3 bases and J by 4 bases, leaving 19 bases between them. CDR3 protein: CASSHPVTWTAYEQYF. The CDR3 nucleotides are TGCGCCAGCAGCCACCCAGTTACCTGGACAGCTTACGAGCAGTACTTC.

The rearrangement uses TRBV18 and TRBJ2-7; D remains unclear. CDR1 is KGHSH, CDR2 LQKENI, per germline. This CDR3 contains 12 residues. V shed 6 bases and J shed 3 bases, with 9 bases lying between them. Written as DNA, the CDR3 is TGTGCCAGCTCCACCCCCAACTACGAGCAGTACTTC. Amino acid sequence: CASSTPNYEQYF. The whole variable domain, remainder taken from reference TRBV18 and TRBJ2-7, is NAGVMQNPRHLVRRRGQEARLRCSPMKGHSHVYWYRQLPEEGLKFMVYLQKENIIDESGMPKERFSAEFPKEGPSILRIQQVVRGDSAAYFCASSTPNYEQYFGPGTRLTVT.

This clone was observed a few times. The genes are TRBV18 and TRBJ1-1, with D unresolved. The V end lost 1 base, the J end lost 3 bases, and 6 bases lay between the germline ends. Germline lookup yields CDR1 KGHSH and CDR2 LQKENI. The CDR3 is made up of 13 amino acids. CDR3: CASSPRADTEAFF. CDR3 sequence (DNA): TGTGCCAGCTCACCACGGGCGGACACTGAAGCTTTCTTT. The full variable domain, its missing parts supplied by reference TRBV18 and TRBJ1-1, is NAGVMQNPRHLVRRRGQEARLRCSPMKGHSHVYWYRQLPEEGLKFMVYLQKENIIDESGMPKERFSAEFPKEGPSILRIQQVVRGDSAAYFCASSPRADTEAFFGQGTRLTVV.

The chain has TRBV9 and TRBJ1-4, with D maybe TRBD1 (6 bases). Trimming cost V 0 bases and J 7 bases, with 13 bases left between them. CDR1 is SGDLS, CDR2 YYNGEE, per germline. The CDR3 totals 15 residues. The CDR3 DNA follows: TGTGCCAGCAGCGTAGGCGGGGGGCTAGTTGAAAAACTGTTTTTT. It yields the protein CASSVGGGLVEKLFF.

The chain couples TRBV19 to TRBJ1-5; 8 positions match TRBD1. V was clipped by 5 bases and J by 2 bases; unmatched bases: 5. The CDR3 consists of 15 residues. The V gene's germline CDR1 is LNHDA and CDR2 SQIVND (reference sequence). In DNA, the CDR3 is TGTGCCAGTAGTCGACAGGGGAATGGCAATCAGCCCCAGCATTTT. This sequence encodes CASSRQGNGNQPQHF. The full variable domain, with the rest looked up from reference TRBV19 and TRBJ1-5, is DGGITQSPKYLFRKEGQNVTLSCEQNLNHDAMYWYRQDPGQGLRLIYYSQIVNDFQKGDIAEGYSVSREKKESFPLTVTSAQKNPTAFYLCASSRQGNGNQPQHFGDGTRLSIL.

The V call is TRBV6-5, the J call TRBJ2-3; perhaps TRBD2 as D (5 bases). This CDR3 is built from 14 residues. Germline lookup yields CDR1 MNHEY and CDR2 SVGAGI. V dropped 2 bases and J dropped 5 bases, with 11 bases sitting between them. CDR3 in amino acids: CASSYGVGGDTQYF. CDR3 sequence (DNA): TGTGCCAGCAGTTACGGAGTAGGAGGAGATACGCAGTATTTT.

This clone was seen a handful of times. This chain joins TRBV6-5 and TRBJ1-6; D is uncertain. The V and J ends lost 0 bases and 7 bases respectively, with 10 bases between them. Germline-derived CDR1 and CDR2 are MNHEY and SVGAGI. The CDR3 has 15 amino acids. The CDR3 sequence: CASSYSFGGNSPLHF. The CDR3 region has the DNA TGTGCCAGCAGTTACTCGTTCGGAGGGAATTCACCCCTCCACTTT.

For this clone: A junction end diverges from the germline sequence, so it may reflect a read error. The chain uses TRBV10-3 and TRBJ2-7; possible D gene TRBD2, 6 bases. CDR3 length equals 15 residues. Germline loops: CDR1 ENHRY, CDR2 SYGVKD. CDR3 nucleotides: TGTGCCAGCAGTGGCGGGGCTCAAGATACCTACGAGCAGTACTTC. It codes for CASSGGAQDTYEQYF.

The rearrangement joins TRBV6-5 to TRBJ1-2, with 7 bases identical to TRBD1. The J segment lost 0 bases and the V segment lost 2 bases, leaving 3 bases of the junction unmatched. The CDR3 sequence is 15 residues long. CDR1 MNHEY and CDR2 SVGAGI come from the germline V gene. DNA for the CDR3: TGTGCCAGCAGTTACATTCAGGGGGCTAACTATGGCTACACCTTC. Translation gives CASSYIQGANYGYTF.

The table lists this clone with a count of one. Other DNA variants within this sample encode the same CDR3. The chain uses TRBV5-1 and TRBJ2-2; D is tentatively TRBD1 or TRBD2 (5 bases each). V gave up 0 bases and J gave up 0 bases, with 12 bases separating them. The CDR3 covers 17 residues. From germline, CDR1 is SGHRS and CDR2 YFSETQ. The CDR3 reads CASSLGHRDPNTGELFF. The CDR3 DNA reads TGCGCCAGCAGCTTGGGGCACCGGGACCCGAACACCGGGGAGCTGTTTTTT.

The CDR3 is CASSLFFIGLSVPNEQFF. The CDR3 nucleotides read TGTGCCAGCAGCTTGTTTTTCATCGGGCTTAGCGTTCCGAATGAGCAGTTCTTC. V is TRBV5-6 and J is TRBJ2-1; D is perhaps TRBD2 (5 bases). The CDR3 covers 18 residues. With 1 base removed from V and 7 bases from J, the gap between germline ends came to 24 bases. Germline-derived CDR1 and CDR2 are SGHDT and YYEEEE. Full variable domain (rest looked up from reference TRBV5-6 and TRBJ2-1): DAGVTQSPTHLIKTRGQQVTLRCSPKSGHDTVSWYQQALGQGPQFIFQYYEEEERQRGNFPDRFSGHQFPNYSSELNVNALLLGDSALYLCASSLFFIGLSVPNEQFFGPGTRLTVL.

The V call is TRBV6-1, the J call TRBJ1-1, with 9 bases aligning to TRBD1. The CDR3 runs to 15 residues. CDR1 and CDR2 (germline): MNHNS, SASEGT. V shed 5 bases and J 5 bases; nucleotides not matched to a gene: 9. The CDR3 region is CASSSHRGQGTEAFF. The CDR3 coding sequence is TGTGCCAGCAGTTCTCACAGGGGGCAGGGGACTGAAGCTTTCTTT.

The rearrangement links TRBV19 to TRBJ2-1, with 9 bases aligning to TRBD2. The trim removed 5 bases at V and 3 bases at J, leaving 8 bases unmatched. The germline V gene encodes CDR1 LNHDA and CDR2 SQIVND (reference sequence). The CDR3 covers 16 residues. The CDR3 protein is CASSSTSGGRYNEQFF. As DNA, the CDR3 is TGTGCCAGTAGTTCAACAAGCGGGGGGCGCTACAATGAGCAGTTCTTC. Looking up the rest from reference TRBV19 and TRBJ2-1 gives the full variable domain: DGGITQSPKYLFRKEGQNVTLSCEQNLNHDAMYWYRQDPGQGLRLIYYSQIVNDFQKGDIAEGYSVSREKKESFPLTVTSAQKNPTAFYLCASSSTSGGRYNEQFFGPGTRLTVL.

The chain is built from TRBV2 and TRBJ1-5; TRBD1 matches at 7 bases. CDR1 is SNHLY, CDR2 FYNNEI, per germline. J was trimmed by 5 bases and V by 6 bases; bases with no gene match: 7. CDR3 length equals 14 residues. CDR3: CASSPDRAYQPQHF. Here the CDR3 DNA reads TGTGCCAGCAGCCCCGACAGGGCCTATCAGCCCCAGCATTTT.

The chain has TRBV9 and TRBJ2-2; D is possibly TRBD2 (6 bases). V shed 2 bases and J shed 2 bases, with 16 bases lying between them. CDR3 length: 17 residues. CDR1 is SGDLS and CDR2 is YYNGEE in the germline V gene. The CDR3 protein is CASSVQSGGFNTGELFF. Here the CDR3 DNA reads TGTGCCAGCAGCGTCCAGAGTGGGGGGTTTAACACCGGGGAGCTGTTTTTT.

This rearrangement joins TRBV19 to TRBJ2-1; 8 positions match TRBD1. Germline V gene data show CDR1 as LNHDA and CDR2 as SQIVND (reference sequence). V dropped 1 base and J dropped 8; count of bases not matched to a gene: 7. The CDR3 loop spans 15 amino acids. This CDR3 reads CASSIGQGAIYEQFF. The CDR3, as DNA: TGTGCCAGTAGTATAGGCCAGGGGGCTATATATGAGCAGTTCTTC.

This clone came up once. This chain uses TRBV4-3 with TRBJ2-7, with 8 bases lining up with TRBD1. The V and J ends lost 2 bases and 1 base, in that order; junction bases with no gene match: 7. Germline V gene lookup returns CDR1 LGHNA and CDR2 YSLEER. The CDR3 contains 16 residues. The CDR3 nucleotides read TGCGCCAGCAGCCAATTGACAGGGGTTAGGTCCTACGAGCAGTACTTC. Residues: CASSQLTGVRSYEQYF.

The chain joins TRBV5-4 to TRBJ1-2; 8 positions agree with TRBD1. V trimming: 4 bases; J trimming: 4 bases; junction bases outside the gene matches: 6. Germline V gene data show CDR1 as SGHNT and CDR2 as YYREEE (reference sequence). The CDR3 consists of 14 residues. The CDR3 DNA sequence: TGTGCCAGCAGCCTCAGGGGGCAAGGCTATGGCTACACCTTC. This gives the protein CASSLRGQGYGYTF.

The chain couples TRBV9 to TRBJ1-3; D ambiguous. Germline loops: CDR1 SGDLS, CDR2 YYNGEE. The germline V and J ends were trimmed by 1 base and 0 bases, with 5 bases remaining between them. This CDR3 is 14 amino acids long. As DNA, the CDR3 is TGTGCCAGCAGCGTAAGCCTCTCTGGAAACACCATATATTTT. It translates to CASSVSLSGNTIYF.

V is TRBV6-1 and J is TRBJ1-1; perhaps TRBD1 as D (6 bases). V lost 6 bases to trimming and J lost 4 bases, with 12 bases between them. This CDR3 has 13 amino acids. Germline CDR1 MNHNS, CDR2 SASEGT. The CDR3 DNA reads TGTGCCAGCAGAATCAGGGGTGGCACTGAAGCTTTCTTT. This gives the protein CASRIRGGTEAFF.